The clone carrying this TCR beta chain was counted between two and nine times. Its specificity is unknown. This specimen comes from a study of T-cell memory formation after mild COVID-19. Study details: Clusters of TCRs were largely donor specific. Points from the study as a whole: Cross-reactive memory seemingly joined, as some responding clones were found in pre-infection memory. Second-wave clones reaching peak frequency on day 37 lacked confirmed SARS-CoV-2 specificity.

The germline V gene encodes CDR1 MDHEN and CDR2 SYDVKM. The CDR3 loop spans 15 amino acids. J lost 5 bases, V lost 5 bases, and 6 bases had no gene match. The 5'RACE method, run with constant-segment primers, produced TCR alpha and TCR beta cDNA libraries (carrying sample barcodes and UMIs). TCRdb re-called the 5' RACE reads with MiXCR, one entry per CDR3 protein. The repertoire holds some 210,000 distinct CDR3 sequences, with 10% to 13% as singletons. The sequenced sample was PBMCs or a T cell subset sorted from them (not recorded which). The V gene is TRBV28, the J gene TRBJ2-1, with 10 bases aligning to TRBD2. The TCR originated in a man aged 18 to 30 who had mild COVID-19 (a few samples of this study predate the infection). Cell type and time point are not known. The chain's CDR3 is CASSSGGASNNEQFF. CDR3 in DNA: TGTGCCAGCAGTAGCGGGGGGGCCTCGAACAATGAGCAGTTCTTC.